This TCR beta chain derives from a study of regulatory T cells in long-lasting Graves disease. Time point indicated: newly diagnosed GD, antithyroid drugs for less than 3 months. Construction of the TCR library relied on RNA isolated from PBMCs. Germline V lookup: CDR1 DFQATT, CDR2 SNEGSKA (reference sequence). The CDR3 is 14 residues long. Trimming took off 2 bases at V and 5 bases at J, with 10 bases between the two ends. Study-wide findings and caveats: Between persistent patients, fewer than 3,500 public clonotypes were shared, exceeding the 900 to 1,000 shared between new patients. Study was limited to peripheral blood, excluding thyroid tissue.

In building TCR beta libraries, iRepertoire HTBI primers were used together with Arm-PCR of CDR3 regions. One entry per CDR3 protein, called by TCRdb with MiXCR from the multiplex PCR reads. The repertoire holds more than 450,000 distinct CDR3 sequences, with about 11% as singletons. This clonotype was seen at least ten times. Its antigen is undetermined. In addition, the sample was reused for a study of T cells in Graves' hyperthyroidism and ophthalmopathy. This second report adds: During a first-round RT-PCR of the TCR CDR3, the HTBI primer set was used. The majority of expanded thyroid clonotypes above 0.001 also appeared in blood.

The sequenced sample was peripheral blood mononuclear cells (PBMCs), obtained at new diagnosis, from a patient treated with antithyroid drugs. The chain carries TRBV20-1 and TRBJ1-6; D is unresolved. This TCR was sampled from a young woman with Graves disease. The CDR3 DNA is TGCAGTGCTAGAAGAACAGCGGATAATTCACCCCTCCACTTT. Translating gives CSARRTADNSPLHF.